The present TCR beta chain was sequenced within a study of T cells after yellow fever vaccination. The CDR3 runs 15 residues. Looked up from germline, CDR1 is SQVTM and CDR2 is ANQGSEA. With V trimmed by 5 bases and J by 6 bases, 10 bases remained unmatched. TCRdb redid the calling of the 5' RACE reads with MiXCR, one entry per CDR3 protein. The sample contains 110,000 or so distinct CDR3 sequences, 7.2% of which appear only once. This clonotype appeared many times. This specimen was CD4+ T cells sorted from PBMCs, taken about 49 days after the first yellow fever vaccination. The TCR comes from a man aged 18 to 29 who received the YFV17D yellow fever vaccine. The chain employs TRBV29-1 and TRBJ2-3; TRBD2 matches 11 bases. The CDR3: CSVSVAGGPVDTQYF. In DNA form, the CDR3 reads TGCAGCGTTTCAGTAGCGGGGGGGCCGGTGGATACGCAGTATTTT.